This T cell receptor beta chain stems from a study of Ad26.COV2.S vaccination and SARS-CoV-2 variants. Treatment of the sample: roughly 20 received Ad26.COV2.S at low or high dose, single or two shots; a few received placebo; per-sample allocation not given. Specimens were obtained on day 63 following the first vaccine or placebo injection. Built on an Ad26 vector, the vaccine expressed Wuhan-strain SARS-CoV-2 spike. The method was immunoSEQ multiplex PCR; TCRdb's version includes in-frame clones alone and lacks a portion of them. In the table there are roughly 680,000 clones, more than 80% of which are singletons. Germline lookup yields CDR1 MGHRA and CDR2 YSYEKL. This CDR3 has 13 residues. The germline V and J ends were trimmed by 1 base and 0 bases, with 3 bases remaining between them.

This chain links TRBV4-1 with TRBJ1-1; unclear D gene. Material: peripheral blood, obtained in a trial of Ad26.COV2.S vaccine versus placebo. This clonotype was obtained from a person aged 18 to 65 who received the Ad26.COV2.S COVID-19 vaccine or a placebo. CDR3 DNA: TGCGCCAGCAGCCAAGGCATGAACACTGAAGCTTTCTTT. Residues: CASSQGMNTEAFF.